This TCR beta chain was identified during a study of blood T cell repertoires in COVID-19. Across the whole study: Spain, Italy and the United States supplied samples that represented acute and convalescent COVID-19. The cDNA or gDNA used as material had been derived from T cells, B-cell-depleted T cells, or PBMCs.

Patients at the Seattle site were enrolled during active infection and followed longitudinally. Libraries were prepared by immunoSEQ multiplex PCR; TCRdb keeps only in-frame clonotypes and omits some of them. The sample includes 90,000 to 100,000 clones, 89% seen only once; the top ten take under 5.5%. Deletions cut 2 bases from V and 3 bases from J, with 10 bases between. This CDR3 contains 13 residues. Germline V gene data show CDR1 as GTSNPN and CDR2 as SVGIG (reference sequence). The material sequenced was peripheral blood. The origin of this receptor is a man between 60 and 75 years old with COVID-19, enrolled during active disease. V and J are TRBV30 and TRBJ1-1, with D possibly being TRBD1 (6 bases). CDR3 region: CAWSQTGYTEAFF. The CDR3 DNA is TGTGCCTGGAGTCAGACAGGATACACTGAAGCTTTCTTT.